This record concerns one T cell receptor beta chain sequence. The antigen is not known. This entry comes from a study of OX40 agonist ivuxolimab in advanced cancers. In the study overall: Patients were treated with ivuxolimab, an agonistic anti-OX40 (CD134) antibody. The eligibility criteria allowed prior anti-PD-1, anti-PD-L1 or anti-CTLA-4 therapy, and about 40% had some.

Study-level points and caveats: Some of the nonresponding patients also showed low levels of normalized T-cell clonal expansion. On average, CD8+ T cells had more expanded clones than CD4+.

The data were produced by immunoSEQ multiplex PCR, yet TCRdb's version contains in-frame clones alone and is incomplete. Of 9,500 to 15,000 clones in the sample, more than 75% are singletons; the top ten hold approximately 30%. The CDR3 extends over 17 amino acids. In germline, CDR1 is SGHTA, CDR2 FQGNSA. The J segment lost 0 bases and the V segment lost 1 base, leaving 5 bases of the junction unmatched. This chain uses TRBV7-2 with TRBJ2-7; 11 nucleotides line up with TRBD2. The sequencing here drew on CD4+ or CD8+ T cells sorted from blood, taken in a trial of the OX40 agonist ivuxolimab. The receptor was derived from an adult with an advanced solid tumor such as melanoma, head and neck, liver or kidney cancer. The CDR3 sequence is CASSLELAGAFSYEQYF. For the CDR3, the DNA is TGTGCCAGCAGCTTAGAACTAGCGGGGGCCTTCTCCTACGAGCAGTACTTC.